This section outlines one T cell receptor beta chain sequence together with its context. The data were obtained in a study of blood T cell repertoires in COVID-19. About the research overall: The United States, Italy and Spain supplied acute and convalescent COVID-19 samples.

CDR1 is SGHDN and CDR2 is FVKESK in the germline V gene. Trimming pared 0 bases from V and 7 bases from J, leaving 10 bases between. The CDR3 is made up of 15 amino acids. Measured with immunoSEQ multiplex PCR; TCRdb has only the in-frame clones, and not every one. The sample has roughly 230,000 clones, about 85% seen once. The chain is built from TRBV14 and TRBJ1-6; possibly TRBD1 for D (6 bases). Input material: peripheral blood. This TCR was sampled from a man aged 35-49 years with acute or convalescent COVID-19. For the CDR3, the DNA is TGTGCCAGCAGCCAAGATTCCAGGGGCAATTCACCCCTCCACTTT. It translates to CASSQDSRGNSPLHF. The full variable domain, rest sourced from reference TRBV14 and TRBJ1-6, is EAGVTQFPSHSVIEKGQTVTLRCDPISGHDNLYWYRRVMGKEIKFLLHFVKESKQDESGMPNNRFLAERTGGTYSTLKVQPAELEDSGVYFCASSQDSRGNSPLHFGNGTRLTVT.